The present entry profiles one TCR beta chain with its context. The V segment lost 4 bases and the J segment 2 bases; nucleotides outside the gene matches: 12. The CDR3 contains 18 residues. Germline values: CDR1 KGHDR, CDR2 SFDVKD. Primers used in a second PCR of about 7 to 11 cycles were a sample-barcoded 5' primer and a J-beta primer mix. TCRdb called the 5' RACE reads again in MiXCR, with one record for every CDR3 protein. This table has approximately 1,100,000 distinct CDR3 sequences, 35% to 50% appearing once. The sample belongs to a study of blood T cells in healthy people across ages. The chain couples TRBV24-1 to TRBJ2-5, with 10 bases lining up with TRBD2. The sequencing input was blood. This TCR was sampled from a woman aged 55 to 70 in good health. CDR3 in amino acids: CATSDPASGGVLQETQYF. CDR3 nucleotides: TGTGCCACCAGTGACCCAGCTAGCGGGGGCGTACTACAAGAGACCCAGTACTTC.